The 28 T cell receptor beta chains in this list originate from one sample, sequenced in a study of T-cell reconstitution after alpha-beta-depleted transplantation in children. This sample's TCRbeta library carried unique molecular identifier barcodes. TCRdb passed the PCR reads through MiXCR, listing each CDR3 protein once. The table records about 540,000 distinct CDR3 sequences, around 17% of them present only once. The sample here was PBMCs from the stem cell graft donor, taken from the stem cell graft. These receptors were collected from a human donor who donated a stem cell graft to a child with acute lymphoblastic leukemia.

J is TRBJ2-1 and V is TRBV20-1; the D gene is possibly TRBD1 (5 bases). The CDR3 has 15 amino acids. Germline V gives CDR1 DFQATT, CDR2 SNEGSKA (reference sequence). V lost 0 bases to trimming and J lost 4 bases, with 13 bases between them. The CDR3 sequence: CSARDLGGAYNEQFF. In nucleotides, the CDR3 is TGCAGTGCTAGAGATCTGGGTGGGGCGTACAATGAGCAGTTCTTC.

The rearrangement joins TRBV7-2 to TRBJ1-5, with a weak D call TRBD1 (6 bases). V was pared by 3 bases and J by 5 bases, with 11 bases between. The length of the CDR3 is 14 residues. Germline lookup yields CDR1 SGHTA and CDR2 FQGNSA. The CDR3 nucleotides are TGTGCCAGCAGCTTCTACAGGGTCGATCAGCCCCAGCATTTT. Translation gives CASSFYRVDQPQHF.

The gene calls are TRBV19 and TRBJ2-1; TRBD1 might be the D (5 bases). The V gene's germline CDR1 is LNHDA and CDR2 SQIVND (reference sequence). The V gene lost 4 bases and the J gene lost 0 bases, with 7 bases spanning the gap. CDR3 length: 14 residues. CDR3 sequence (DNA): TGTGCCAGTAGTAGCAGGGCCTCCTACAATGAGCAGTTCTTC. It translates to CASSSRASYNEQFF.

This chain links TRBV6-1 with TRBJ1-1, with D possibly matching TRBD1 (6 bases). The germline CDR1 and CDR2 sequences are MNHNS and SASEGT. CDR3 size: 14 residues. V lost 1 base to trimming and J lost 3 bases, with 9 bases between them. DNA of the CDR3: TGTGCCAGCAGTGAAGTAGGGGGGGACACTGAAGCTTTCTTT. Amino acid sequence: CASSEVGGDTEAFF.

V is TRBV27 and J is TRBJ1-2, with D possibly matching TRBD1 (5 bases). Germline V gene lookup returns CDR1 MNHEY and CDR2 SMNVEV (reference sequence). This CDR3 contains 15 residues. V lost 1 base to trimming and J lost 8 bases, with 17 bases between them. CDR3 DNA: TGTGCCAGCAGTTTATATTATTCGGGGGAAGGGGGCTACACCTTC. Translated: CASSLYYSGEGGYTF.

V and J are TRBV12-3 or TRBV12-4 and TRBJ2-7; D gene ambiguous. Trimming left V 2 bases short and J 5 bases short, with 13 bases between. This CDR3 has 14 amino acids. Written as DNA, the CDR3 is TGTGCCAGCAGTTTACCGAGCATGTTCAACGAGCAGTACTTC. It translates to CASSLPSMFNEQYF.

The V and J genes are TRBV5-1 and TRBJ2-7; the match to TRBD2 covers 7 bases. This CDR3 is 16 amino acids long. The trim removed 0 bases at V and 1 base at J, leaving 7 bases unmatched. Germline CDR1 is SGHRS and CDR2 is YFSETQ. As DNA, the CDR3 is TGCGCCAGCAGCTTGGTCGGTAGCGGGCGTTCCTACGAGCAGTACTTC. The encoded protein is CASSLVGSGRSYEQYF.

There are a few counts of this clonotype. V usage is TRBV9 and J usage is TRBJ2-7; 8 bases are a match to TRBD2. The CDR3 is 16 amino acids. Losses at the gene ends were 0 bases for V and 7 bases for J; bases not matched to a gene: 12. CDR1 SGDLS and CDR2 YYNGEE come from the germline V gene. CDR3 protein: CASSVANSGVFEEQYF. The CDR3 coding sequence is TGTGCCAGCAGCGTAGCTAATAGCGGGGTTTTCGAAGAGCAGTACTTC.

The chain employs TRBV5-1 and TRBJ2-3; TRBD2 is a possible D gene (6 bases). Looked up from germline, CDR1 is SGHRS and CDR2 is YFSETQ. The germline V and J ends were trimmed by 4 bases and 0 bases, with 12 bases remaining between them. This CDR3 contains 15 residues. The CDR3 is CASSGWRDSTDTQYF. The CDR3 DNA sequence: TGCGCCAGCAGCGGGTGGAGGGACAGCACAGATACGCAGTATTTT.

This clonotype came up a few times. The chain employs TRBV7-9 and TRBJ2-7, with D unresolved. V lost 5 bases and J lost 4, with 24 bases in between. CDR1 and CDR2 (germline): SEHNR, FQNEAQ (reference sequence). This CDR3 has 17 residues. CDR3 loop: CASSPRWARTFDYEQYF. DNA of the CDR3: TGTGCCAGCAGCCCACGGTGGGCGCGAACCTTCGATTACGAGCAGTACTTC.

This clonotype was counted only a few times. The genes are TRBV27 and TRBJ2-5; 13 bases map to TRBD2. The germline gives CDR1 MNHEY, CDR2 SMNVEV (reference sequence). J gave up 3 bases and V 5 bases, and 6 bases lay outside the gene matches. This CDR3 is 16 amino acids long. CDR3 loop: CASSPLGTSGKETQYF. The CDR3 nucleotides read TGTGCCAGCAGTCCGCTCGGGACTAGCGGGAAAGAGACCCAGTACTTC.

V and J are TRBV27 and TRBJ1-2, with 9 bases identical to TRBD1. CDR3 length equals 16 residues. V trimming: 5 bases; J trimming: 8 bases; junction bases outside the gene matches: 15. From germline, CDR1 is MNHEY and CDR2 SMNVEV (reference sequence). CDR3 bases: TGTGCCAGCAGTCTCGGACAGGGGTTAATCTCGGGGGGCTACACCTTC. Its translation: CASSLGQGLISGGYTF.

The rearrangement links TRBV27 to TRBJ2-3, with D maybe TRBD2 (5 bases). Trimming stripped 2 bases from V and 5 bases from J, with 14 bases between. The CDR3 totals 15 residues. In germline, CDR1 is MNHEY, CDR2 SMNVEV (reference sequence). Written as DNA, the CDR3 is TGTGCCAGCAGTTTAGAGTGGCAGAGGGAAGATACGCAGTATTTT. Its translation is CASSLEWQREDTQYF.

This clonotype was seen just once. This rearrangement joins TRBV12-3 or TRBV12-4 to TRBJ1-4; tentatively, D is TRBD1 (5 bases). The CDR3 spans 18 residues. V was cut by 3 bases and J by 0 bases, with 17 bases left in between. The CDR3 DNA reads TGTGCCAGCAGTTTTTCCGCAGGGTTAGGTGCAACTAATGAAAAACTGTTTTTT. This encodes CASSFSAGLGATNEKLFF.

The genes are TRBV29-1 and TRBJ2-7; either TRBD1 or TRBD2 may supply D (5 bases each). This CDR3 contains 13 residues. V was clipped by 7 bases and J by 2 bases, with 15 bases between them. Germline V CDR1 and CDR2: SQVTM, ANQGSEA. Here the CDR3 DNA reads TGCAGCGCCGTTCGGGACGGGCCCTACGAGCAGTACTTC. Translated: CSAVRDGPYEQYF.

The table lists this clonotype with a few counts. The rearrangement uses TRBV6-1 and TRBJ2-3; the match to TRBD1 covers 7 bases. The CDR3 totals 16 residues. The V segment lost 4 bases and the J segment 2 bases; nucleotides outside the gene matches: 9. Germline lookup yields CDR1 MNHNS and CDR2 SASEGT. CDR3 in amino acids: CASSGWNRGPTDTQYF. Written as DNA, the CDR3 is TGTGCCAGCAGTGGGTGGAACAGGGGACCCACAGATACGCAGTATTTT.

The chain couples TRBV20-1 to TRBJ2-7, with D maybe TRBD1 (6 bases). CDR3 length: 15 amino acids. V was shortened by 2 bases and J by 9 bases, with 23 bases between the two germline ends. Per the germline V gene, CDR1 is DFQATT and CDR2 is SNEGSKA (reference sequence). DNA of the CDR3: TGCAGTGCTAGACCACCCACAGGGAGTAAGCTCGGGCAGTACTTC. This translates into CSARPPTGSKLGQYF.

J is TRBJ2-1 and V is TRBV5-1; no reliable D call. CDR1 SGHRS and CDR2 YFSETQ come from the germline V gene. This CDR3 contains 14 residues. V gave up 7 bases and J gave up 0 bases, with 11 bases separating them. The CDR3 sequence: CASVENPSYNEQFF. For the CDR3, the DNA is TGCGCCAGCGTGGAGAACCCCTCCTACAATGAGCAGTTCTTC.

This clonotype has a handful of counts. V and J are TRBV9 and TRBJ2-7; maybe TRBD1 (6 bases). The CDR3 extends over 14 amino acids. Deletions cut 3 bases from V and 3 bases from J, with 13 bases between. The germline V gene has CDR1 SGDLS and CDR2 YYNGEE. This chain's CDR3 is CASSAFDRNYEQYF. CDR3 coding DNA: TGTGCCAGCAGCGCCTTCGACAGGAACTACGAGCAGTACTTC.

J is TRBJ2-7 and V is TRBV5-1; the D is unclear. The germline V and J ends were trimmed by 7 bases and 1 base, with 18 bases remaining between them. In germline, CDR1 is SGHRS, CDR2 YFSETQ. The CDR3 sequence is 15 residues long. CDR3 sequence reads: CASWWGPSLSYEQYF. CDR3 bases: TGCGCCAGCTGGTGGGGTCCCTCATTATCCTACGAGCAGTACTTC.

This chain connects TRBV18 to TRBJ1-5; D ambiguous. The V end was cut by 3 bases, the J end by 4 bases, with 7 bases between. The CDR3 length is 13 residues. Germline loops: CDR1 KGHSH, CDR2 LQKENI. Here the CDR3 reads CASSPSENQPQHF. The CDR3 region has the DNA TGTGCCAGCTCACCTTCAGAGAATCAGCCCCAGCATTTT.

This sequence joins TRBV9 and TRBJ2-7; weak D call: TRBD2 (6 bases). Germline-derived CDR1 and CDR2 are SGDLS and YYNGEE. V was shortened by 5 bases and J by 5 bases, with 11 bases between the two germline ends. This CDR3 is built from 12 residues. Here the CDR3 DNA reads TGTGCCAGCAGTACGGGCGGGAACGAGCAGTACTTC. Protein product: CASSTGGNEQYF.

The chain couples TRBV5-1 to TRBJ2-7, with D perhaps TRBD1 or TRBD2 (7 bases each). This CDR3 has 14 amino acids. CDR1 and CDR2 from the germline V gene are SGHRS and YFSETQ. V dropped 0 bases and J dropped 5 bases, with 12 bases sitting between them. CDR3 nucleotides: TGCGCCAGCAGCTTGGCGACAGGGAGGGACGAGCAGTACTTC. It yields the protein CASSLATGRDEQYF.

This clonotype has more than one count but fewer than ten. The chain is built from TRBV18 and TRBJ2-7, with 11 bases that match TRBD2. The CDR3 extends over 19 amino acids. Trimming at V came to 3 bases and at J to 0 bases, leaving 13 bases not matched to a gene. The germline gives CDR1 KGHSH, CDR2 LQKENI. CDR3 loop: CASSPLSSGRTSHSYEQYF. Here the CDR3 DNA reads TGTGCCAGCTCACCCCTGTCTAGCGGGAGGACCTCTCACTCCTACGAGCAGTACTTC.

The table lists this clonotype with a few counts. The chain is built from TRBV11-2 and TRBJ2-5; 15 bases are shared with TRBD2. The CDR3 sequence is 19 residues long. Unmatched junction bases numbered 11, after V lost 4 bases and J lost 2 bases. Germline V lookup: CDR1 SGHAT, CDR2 FQNNGV. The CDR3: CASSWGGTSGRTVQETQYF. CDR3 in DNA: TGTGCCAGCAGCTGGGGGGGGACTAGCGGGAGGACCGTACAAGAGACCCAGTACTTC.

The V call is TRBV4-1, the J call TRBJ2-1, with D possibly matching TRBD2 (5 bases). Trimming took 4 bases from V and 7 from J, leaving 23 bases between them. In germline, CDR1 is MGHRA, CDR2 YSYEKL. CDR3 length: 17 residues. In DNA form, the CDR3 reads TGCGCCAGCAGCCGAGGGCGAGCGGAGAGCTCGAGGAATGAGCAGTTCTTC. As protein: CASSRGRAESSRNEQFF.

The CDR3 loop is CASTTGTSINIQYF. The CDR3 coding sequence is TGTGCCAGCACCACCGGGACTAGTATAAACATTCAGTACTTC. The chain couples TRBV12-3 or TRBV12-4 to TRBJ2-4; 8 nucleotides agree with TRBD2. The trim removed 7 bases at V and 6 bases at J, leaving 8 bases unmatched. There are 14 residues in the CDR3.

This clonotype was counted a few times. The rearrangement joins TRBV13 to TRBJ2-4; the D gene is possibly TRBD2 (6 bases). Germline V lookup: CDR1 PRHDT, CDR2 FYEKMQ (reference sequence). V lost 4 bases and J lost 7, with 17 bases in between. The CDR3 is 15 residues long. CDR3 sequence reads: CASSSGSGPRNIQYF. DNA of the CDR3: TGTGCCAGCAGCTCAGGAAGCGGGCCCCGGAACATTCAGTACTTC.